One TCR beta chain is described in this entry. As yet, its antigen is unknown. The data originate from a study of CD4+ T cells in melanoma. Findings and limits, study-wide: CD8+ T cell, macrophage and B cell function reportedly correlated with neoantigen-specific CD4+ T cells. Neoantigen-specific CD4+ T cells in melanoma reportedly had diverse differentiation states.

With 4 bases clipped from V and 4 bases from J, the junction kept 15 bases outside the gene matches. CDR3 size: 18 residues. CDR1 and CDR2 from the germline V gene are PRHDT and FYEKMQ (reference sequence). Measured with immunoSEQ multiplex PCR; TCRdb has only the in-frame clones, and not every one. The repertoire has about 50,000 clones, approximately 89% of them found once; the top ten carry about 10%. The receptor was isolated from a human donor with melanoma. The sequencing input was peripheral blood. The chain has TRBV13 and TRBJ1-2; 10 bases agree with TRBD1. The CDR3 sequence is CASSSPPGTGVYAYGYTF. The CDR3 DNA sequence: TGTGCCAGCAGCTCTCCTCCCGGGACAGGGGTTTACGCCTATGGCTACACCTTC.